This entry concerns a single TCR beta chain. Its antigen is not yet known. One base away there is no much larger clone; base qualities are not given. The CDR3 regions of human TCRbeta chains were subjected to immunosequencing. Regarding the original processing steps: Repertoire TCRs were matched against a reference library of SARS-CoV-2-specific TCRs generated with the MIRA antigen-specificity platform. Breadth was defined as the fraction of unique TCRs that were SARS-CoV-2-associated, and depth was defined as the fraction of total T cells that were SARS-CoV-2-associated. Each spike-specific TCR was assigned to its reactive spike region and to a CD4 or CD8 class using the MIRA data. Log10-transformed breadth and depth values were compared by one-way ANOVA with Sidak's multiple comparisons tests. This is the immuneACCESS table as TCRdb keeps it, with only in-frame sequences that have V and J called. A part of the clones is gone; compared with another copy, unresolved V genes explain less than half, and the rest is unexplained. V and J calls and clone size follow that table, whereas D and trimming were derived from the DNA. The sample records roughly 86,000 clones, roughly nine tenths of which are singletons. The ten largest clones represent 30% to 35% of the sample.

The data are from a study of T cell responses to AZD1222 COVID-19 vaccine (dated by TCRdb to 2020 to 2023). Some background on the complete study: Because spike-specific TCR depth and breadth did not differ between the two schedules, AZD1222 recipients who got a second dose at roughly 4 weeks were pooled with those who got a second dose at roughly 12 weeks. A total of 233 trial participants underwent TCR sequencing, of whom about 200 received two doses of AZD1222 and about 26 received two doses of the MenACWY control vaccine. Trial participants were enrolled by age into subgroups of 18-55, 56-69 and 70-plus years, and about 150, 27 and 61 TCR-sequenced participants, respectively, were included in these subgroups.

The CDR3 holds 15 amino acids from the cysteine to the phenylalanine. The kept DNA is CDR3 alone, 45 bases in frame from the first base. V lost 5 bases and J lost 0 bases, and the count of bases not matched to a germline gene is 7. CDR1 and CDR2 are read off the germline V gene (reference sequence) as LNHDA and SQIVND. Interpreted using the paper, the time point label stands for: baseline before first vaccination. Samples from vaccinated people were obtained from the UK trials COV001 and COV002, which included a single-blind randomized controlled phase 2/3 trial of AZD1222 (ChAdOx1 nCoV-19) in healthy adults. For TCRbeta chain sequencing, PBMC samples from trial participants were taken at day 0 and at day 28 after the second dose. Beyond this particular receptor, the publication reports: Participants were mostly white British and included more females than males, and it was suggested by the authors that clonal diversity may have been underestimated. Because no samples from the day 14 peak response were available, repertoires could be characterized only after the peak T cell response. After two AZD1222 doses, spike-specific TCR breadth and depth were significantly higher than at day 0 and than in MenACWY recipients. Vaccine-associated CD4 TCRs spanned the whole spike protein, with dominant responses in regions 160-218 and 743-854. Nearly half of unique spike-specific TCRs reportedly recognized epitopes outside regions mutated in the B.1.351 and B.1.1.7 variants. Conclusions about previously exposed vaccinees are limited because only a handful of AZD1222 recipients were SARS-CoV-2 seropositive at baseline. In the small 56-69-year group, the increase in depth fell short of significance, most likely because of low power.

This sequence uses TRBV19 and TRBJ2-7; TRBD1 agrees with 7 junctional bases. The sequenced sample was peripheral blood, obtained on day 0 of AZD1222 vaccination. The sequence was obtained from an adult in good health. The CDR3 region: CASSDRDRASYEQYF. The DNA sequence is TGTGCCAGTAGTGACCGGGACAGAGCCTCCTACGAGCAGTACTTC.